This passage covers 27 T cell receptor beta chains from one sample sequenced in a study of blood T cell repertoires in COVID-19. The method was immunoSEQ multiplex PCR; TCRdb's version includes in-frame clones alone and lacks a portion of them. The sample contains about 170,000 clones, about 86% of which appear only once. Source material: peripheral blood. All receptors derive from a woman between 65 and 79 years old who had recovered from COVID-19.

The V call is TRBV7-2, the J call TRBJ2-7; 11 bases agree with TRBD2. Unmatched junction bases numbered 9, after V lost 5 bases and J lost 3 bases. In germline, CDR1 is SGHTA, CDR2 FQGNSA. The CDR3 loop spans 16 amino acids. The CDR3 DNA reads as TGTGCCAGCAGCCCGGGCCCCGGGACTAGCGGCTACGAGCAGTACTTC. It codes for CASSPGPGTSGYEQYF. Supplemented by reference TRBV7-2 and TRBJ2-7, the full variable domain reads GAGVSQSPSNKVTEKGKDVELRCDPISGHTALYWYRQSLGQGLEFLIYFQGNSAPDKSGLPSDRFSAERTGGSVSTLTIQRTQQEDSAVYLCASSPGPGTSGYEQYFGPGTRLTVT.

As for this clone: Other nucleotide sequences in the sample specify the same CDR3. V and J are TRBV28 and TRBJ1-2, with D hard to call. The CDR3 covers 12 residues. Trimming pared 1 base from V and 4 bases from J, leaving 4 bases between. Germline V CDR1 and CDR2: MDHEN, SYDVKM. CDR3 in DNA: TGTGCCAGCAGTTTATCCGGCTATGGCTACACCTTC. Its protein is CASSLSGYGYTF.

The CDR3 DNA reads TGTGCCAGTAGACCTTACGGGCGGGGGGTCGATGAGCAGTTCTTC. It encodes CASRPYGRGVDEQFF. V usage is TRBV19 and J usage is TRBJ2-1; 8 bases fit TRBD2. The germline V gene has CDR1 LNHDA and CDR2 SQIVND (reference sequence). The CDR3 consists of 15 residues. The junction had 12 bases not matched to a gene; V was cut back by 6 bases and J by 8 bases.

The V call is TRBV9, the J call TRBJ2-7; a possible D gene is TRBD1 (5 bases). The CDR3 contains 12 residues. The V end lost 3 bases, the J end lost 2 bases, and 6 bases lay between the germline ends. Germline values: CDR1 SGDLS, CDR2 YYNGEE. The CDR3 coding sequence is TGTGCCAGCAGCGCAGGGACCTACGAGCAGTACTTC. This codes for CASSAGTYEQYF.

The chain joins TRBV19 to TRBJ1-1; unclear D gene. Looked up from germline, CDR1 is LNHDA and CDR2 is SQIVND (reference sequence). The CDR3 has 13 residues. Between the trimmed V and J ends, which lost 4 bases and 4 bases, there was a span of 10 bases. This CDR3 reads CASSRWEATEAFF. In DNA form, the CDR3 reads TGTGCCAGTAGTAGGTGGGAGGCCACTGAAGCTTTCTTT.

V is TRBV5-1 and J is TRBJ2-3; TRBD2 matches at 12 bases. Germline loops: CDR1 SGHRS, CDR2 YFSETQ. V was clipped by 1 base and J by 6 bases; unmatched bases: 12. This CDR3 spans 18 amino acids. The CDR3: CASSLLGLAGGPLDTQYF. The CDR3 DNA sequence: TGCGCCAGCAGCTTGCTGGGGCTAGCGGGAGGGCCGTTGGATACGCAGTATTTT. Based on the CDR3 plus reference TRBV5-1 and TRBJ2-3, the full variable domain is KAGVTQTPRYLIKTRGQQVTLSCSPISGHRSVSWYQQTPGQGLQFLFEYFSETQRNKGNFPGRFSGRQFSNSRSEMNVSTLELGDSALYLCASSLLGLAGGPLDTQYFGPGTRLTVL.

The V call is TRBV19, the J call TRBJ1-2; 8 nucleotides line up with TRBD1. The CDR3 loop spans 15 amino acids. CDR1 LNHDA and CDR2 SQIVND come from the germline V gene (reference sequence). The ends lost 5 bases at V and 3 bases at J; junction bases unmatched: 8. The CDR3 DNA is TGTGCCAGTAGTGCCGCCGGACAGGGCGACTATGGCTACACCTTC. Amino acids: CASSAAGQGDYGYTF.

This clone appeared a few times. The CDR3 reads CSVGTGMNTEAFF. CDR3 DNA: TGCAGCGTGGGGACAGGGATGAACACTGAAGCTTTCTTT. The V call is TRBV29-1, the J call TRBJ1-1; 9 bases are a match to TRBD1. V shed 6 bases and J 0 bases; nucleotides not matched to a gene: 2. The CDR3 is made up of 13 amino acids. Germline V gene data show CDR1 as SQVTM and CDR2 as ANQGSEA. The full variable domain, completed using reference TRBV29-1 and TRBJ1-1, is SAVISQKPSRDICQRGTSLTIQCQVDSQVTMMFWYRQQPGQSLTLIATANQGSEATYESGFVIDKFPISRPNLTFSTLTVSNMSPEDSSIYLCSVGTGMNTEAFFGQGTRLTVV.

This chain links TRBV2 with TRBJ2-5; D not resolved. CDR3 length: 13 amino acids. V lost 6 bases, J lost 1 base, and 9 bases lay in between. The V gene's germline CDR1 is SNHLY and CDR2 FYNNEI. For the CDR3, the DNA is TGTGCCAGCAGGGCCACGGGCCAAGAGACCCAGTACTTC. Protein: CASRATGQETQYF.

The rearrangement uses TRBV3-1 (or the pseudogene TRBV3-2) and TRBJ1-5, with a tentative D call TRBD1 (6 bases). The V end lost 0 bases, the J end lost 9 bases, and 12 bases lay between the germline ends. The CDR3 spans 14 residues. Germline V gene sequence: CDR1 LGHDT, CDR2 YNNKEL (reference sequence). The DNA of the CDR3 is TGTGCCAGCAGCCAAGAGCTGACAGGACCGCCCCAGCATTTT. Protein: CASSQELTGPPQHF.

V usage is TRBV18 and J usage is TRBJ2-5; 7 bases are a match to TRBD2. The CDR3 length is 14 residues. Germline assignment: CDR1 KGHSH and CDR2 LQKENI. V was pared by 2 bases and J by 5 bases, with 5 bases of the junction left unmatched. CDR3 region: CASSPGVSGETQYF. The CDR3 DNA reads TGTGCCAGCTCACCAGGGGTTAGCGGGGAGACCCAGTACTTC.

This clone has more than one count but fewer than ten. The chain links TRBV4-2 to TRBJ1-6; possible D gene TRBD1, 5 bases. The germline gives CDR1 LGHNA, CDR2 YNFKEQ. V was clipped by 3 bases and J by 15 bases, with 18 bases between them. CDR3 length: 14 amino acids. CDR3 nucleotide sequence: TGTGCCAGCAGCCAGGATGGGGAGGGGCTGGGCCTCCACTTT. Protein sequence: CASSQDGEGLGLHF.

CDR3 amino acids: CASSPLDSPTGELFF. The CDR3 nucleotides read TGTGCCAGCAGTCCCCTAGACAGCCCCACCGGGGAGCTGTTTTTT. The V gene is TRBV28, the J gene TRBJ2-2; weak D call: TRBD1 (5 bases). The V end was cut by 5 bases, the J end by 4 bases, with 14 bases between. CDR1 is MDHEN, CDR2 SYDVKM, per germline. The CDR3 sequence is 15 residues long.

The chain carries TRBV7-8 and TRBJ2-6; 8 bases map to TRBD2. CDR3 length: 14 amino acids. Per germline, CDR1 SGHVS and CDR2 FQNEAQ. Trimming at V came to 8 bases and at J to 2 bases, leaving 2 bases not matched to a gene. The CDR3 spells CASPGGAGANVLTF. DNA of the CDR3: TGTGCCAGCCCGGGGGGGGCTGGGGCCAACGTCCTGACTTTC.

V usage is TRBV19 and J usage is TRBJ2-5, with 7 bases aligning to TRBD2. Germline CDR1 LNHDA, CDR2 SQIVND (reference sequence). J lost 1 base, V lost 7 bases, and 6 bases had no gene match. The CDR3 has 14 amino acids. CDR3 sequence reads: CASNGWGGQETQYF. The CDR3 DNA sequence: TGTGCCAGTAATGGGTGGGGGGGCCAAGAGACCCAGTACTTC.

The rearrangement uses TRBV25-1 and TRBJ1-2; D gene uncertain. The CDR3 extends over 13 amino acids. Germline CDR1 and CDR2: MGHDK and SYGVNS. The germline V and J ends were trimmed by 4 bases and 7 bases, with 13 bases remaining between them. This CDR3 is CASSVEVQSGYTF. For the CDR3, the DNA is TGTGCCAGCAGTGTCGAGGTCCAGAGTGGCTACACCTTC.

V and J are TRBV6-2 or TRBV6-3 and TRBJ2-1, with 10 bases that match TRBD2. This CDR3 has 20 amino acids. Germline lookup yields CDR1 MNHEY and CDR2 SVGEGT. The V gene end was trimmed by 2 bases and the J gene end by 0 bases; junction bases not matched to a gene: 13. In nucleotides, the CDR3 is TGTGCCAGCAGTTACGGAATAGCGGGAGGCGCGAAAAGCTCCTACAATGAGCAGTTCTTC. This sequence encodes CASSYGIAGGAKSSYNEQFF.

The rearrangement joins TRBV30 to TRBJ1-2; tentative D call: TRBD1 (5 bases). In germline, CDR1 is GTSNPN, CDR2 SVGIG (reference sequence). V lost 5 bases and J lost 13, with 14 bases in between. The CDR3 extends over 10 amino acids. The CDR3 reads CAWGPGGFTF. As DNA, the CDR3 is TGTGCCTGGGGCCCCGGGGGGTTCACCTTC.

The chain couples TRBV7-2 to TRBJ1-2, with D perhaps TRBD1 (6 bases). Germline CDR1 SGHTA, CDR2 FQGNSA. The CDR3 sequence is 15 residues long. Trimming stripped 5 bases from V and 4 bases from J, with 17 bases between. Here the CDR3 reads CASSDGQGRVYGYTF. CDR3 nucleotide sequence: TGTGCCAGCAGCGATGGGCAGGGGCGGGTCTATGGCTACACCTTC.

The chain employs TRBV19 and TRBJ1-5; a possible D gene is TRBD1 (5 bases). The CDR3 sequence is 18 residues long. Trimming shortened V by 7 bases and J by 0 bases, and 22 bases separated the two germline ends. The germline V gene has CDR1 LNHDA and CDR2 SQIVND (reference sequence). The CDR3 spells CASTLGGRVENSNQPQHF. In DNA form, the CDR3 reads TGTGCCAGTACCTTGGGTGGCAGGGTGGAGAATAGCAATCAGCCCCAGCATTTT. The whole variable domain, remainder taken from reference TRBV19 and TRBJ1-5, is DGGITQSPKYLFRKEGQNVTLSCEQNLNHDAMYWYRQDPGQGLRLIYYSQIVNDFQKGDIAEGYSVSREKKESFPLTVTSAQKNPTAFYLCASTLGGRVENSNQPQHFGDGTRLSIL.

The chain has TRBV15 and TRBJ2-7; the match to TRBD2 covers 9 bases. This CDR3 contains 17 residues. J was trimmed by 0 bases and V by 5 bases; bases with no gene match: 11. Germline V gene lookup returns CDR1 LNHNV and CDR2 YYDKDF (reference sequence). Here the CDR3 reads CATSGGAASGISYEQYF. The CDR3 region has the DNA TGTGCCACCAGCGGAGGGGCGGCTAGCGGGATCTCCTACGAGCAGTACTTC.

The chain has TRBV5-1 and TRBJ1-2; TRBD1 agrees at 8 bases. The CDR3 sequence is 14 residues long. The germline V gene has CDR1 SGHRS and CDR2 YFSETQ. Trimming at V came to 4 bases and at J to 0 bases, leaving 2 bases not matched to a gene. The CDR3 bases are TGCGCCAGCAGCCACAGGGGGACTAACTATGGCTACACCTTC. The encoded protein is CASSHRGTNYGYTF.

The V call is TRBV29-1, the J call TRBJ1-1, with 8 nucleotides matching TRBD1. J lost 7 bases, V lost 7 bases, and 11 bases had no gene match. The CDR3 spans 13 residues. The germline V gene has CDR1 SQVTM and CDR2 ANQGSEA. CDR3 DNA: TGCAGCGCCACCGACAGGGGCTTAGGTGAAGCTTTCTTT. It encodes CSATDRGLGEAFF.

The rearrangement links TRBV18 to TRBJ1-5; maybe TRBD1 (5 bases). This CDR3 has 13 amino acids. Germline CDR1 reads KGHSH; CDR2 reads LQKENI. The V and J ends lost 5 bases and 9 bases respectively, with 14 bases between them. The CDR3 bases are TGTGCCAGCTCAGGGGCCATAGATCCGCCCCAGCATTTT. It codes for CASSGAIDPPQHF.

V and J are TRBV7-3 and TRBJ1-6; TRBD1 might be the D (6 bases). In germline, CDR1 is SGHTA, CDR2 FQGTGA. With 5 bases removed from V and 9 bases from J, the gap between germline ends came to 11 bases. The CDR3 is made up of 13 amino acids. The chain's CDR3 is CASSPSRGSPLHF. The CDR3 DNA follows: TGTGCCAGCAGCCCTAGCAGGGGTTCACCCCTCCACTTT.

The chain uses TRBV4-1 and TRBJ2-5; no clear D. The CDR3 contains 14 residues. V dropped 7 bases and J dropped 1 base, with 13 bases sitting between them. The germline V gene encodes CDR1 MGHRA and CDR2 YSYEKL. The CDR3 sequence is CASTMPGGQETQYF. The CDR3 region has the DNA TGCGCCAGCACTATGCCGGGTGGCCAAGAGACCCAGTACTTC.

The chain has TRBV9 and TRBJ2-3; D not resolved. This CDR3 is built from 15 residues. With 0 bases removed from V and 2 bases from J, the gap between germline ends came to 10 bases. Germline lookup yields CDR1 SGDLS and CDR2 YYNGEE. The CDR3 loop is CASSVGLVVTDTQYF. The CDR3 DNA reads as TGTGCCAGCAGCGTAGGGTTAGTCGTCACAGATACGCAGTATTTT.